This TCR beta chain stems from a study of radiation and T cells in renal cell carcinoma. Study summary: Nephrectomy followed 15 Gy stereotactic body radiation by 4 weeks.

With regard to this clone: As yet, its antigen is unknown.

Here immunoSEQ multiplex PCR was the method, and the copy in TCRdb shows in-frame clones only, minus some. The sample lists 120,000 to 150,000 clones; 88% were seen once. Sample time point: baseline pretreatment blood. The treatment here: 15 Gy SBRT to primary tumor, nephrectomy 4 weeks later. Broader study findings: From baseline, blood top tumor clonotypes peaked at 2 weeks post-radiation. Pretreatment tumor biopsies were lacking, so baseline clonotypes are unknown.

V lost 2 bases and J lost 5, with 13 bases in between. In germline, CDR1 is SNHLY, CDR2 FYNNEI. The CDR3 runs 15 residues. This TCR was recovered from an older woman with renal cell carcinoma. The rearrangement joins TRBV2 to TRBJ2-4; maybe TRBD1 (6 bases). The specimen was blood, collected from a patient whose treatment included radiotherapy and nephrectomy. CDR3 DNA sequence: TGTGCCAGCAGTGAACAGGGGATTCGCCAAAACATTCAGTACTTC. Its protein is CASSEQGIRQNIQYF.